The TCR beta chain under discussion was sequenced for a study of blood T cells in healthy people across ages. The study's findings and limits: What prevented conclusive comparison of naive and antigen-experienced cells was that PBMCs were unsorted.

Concerning this clonotype itself: What it binds is unknown.

This CDR3 region has 13 residues. The V end was cut by 2 bases, the J end by 15 bases, with 17 bases between. Germline CDR1 MNHNY, CDR2 SVGAGI (reference sequence). The use of a sample-barcoded 5' primer and a J-beta primer mix characterized a second PCR of about 7 to 12 cycles. TCRdb used MiXCR to reprocess the 5' RACE reads, holding one entry per CDR3 protein. The table lists around 800,000 distinct CDR3 sequences, 20% to 30% of them singletons. This same sample was also taken into another study, of T cells of mothers and their children. That paper adds: The cDNA synthesis received all extracted RNA, at around 1.6 ug per 15 ul.

The source is a boy between 10 and 17 years old in good health. The rearrangement uses TRBV6-6 and TRBJ2-1; D uncertain. The specimen sequenced was blood. In DNA form, the CDR3 reads TGTGCCAGCAGTTACCTAATGGGCCGCTCGGGGTTCTTC. The encoded protein is CASSYLMGRSGFF.